Listed here are 26 T cell receptor beta chains from one sample, sequenced in a study of cytomegalovirus exposure and HLA in healthy donors. The PCR contained 60 Vbeta and 13 Jbeta primers. Sequenced by immunoSEQ multiplex PCR; TCRdb stores in-frame clones only, minus some. The repertoire includes over 150,000 clones, 70% to 80% of them detected once, and 1.4% to 1.5% sits in the top ten. The sequenced sample consisted of PBMCs. Every receptor here comes from a woman in her thirties in good health and CMV-seropositive.

The CDR3 DNA reads as TGTGCCAGCAGCCGTGGACAGGACCGCTACGAGCAGTACTTC. Its protein is CASSRGQDRYEQYF. V is TRBV28 and J is TRBJ2-7; 7 bases line up with TRBD1. With V trimmed by 6 bases and J by 3 bases, 8 bases remained unmatched. The CDR3 extends over 14 amino acids. Germline V gene sequence: CDR1 MDHEN, CDR2 SYDVKM. Full variable domain (missing parts from reference TRBV28 and TRBJ2-7): DVKVTQSSRYLVKRTGEKVFLECVQDMDHENMFWYRQDPGLGLRLIYFSYDVKMKEKGDIPEGYSVSREKKERFSLILESASTNQTSMYLCASSRGQDRYEQYFGPGTRLTVT.

This sequence joins TRBV29-1 and TRBJ2-5; 12 bases match TRBD2. CDR3 size: 14 residues. Germline assignment: CDR1 SQVTM and CDR2 ANQGSEA. After removal of 4 bases from V and 4 bases from J, the junction contained 4 bases not matched to a gene. CDR3 nucleotide sequence: TGCAGCGTTGGGACTAGCGGGAACAGAGAGACCCAGTACTTC. As protein: CSVGTSGNRETQYF.

The chain employs TRBV11-2 and TRBJ2-7; a possible D gene is TRBD1 (6 bases). CDR3 size: 14 residues. The V gene lost 3 bases and the J gene lost 3 bases, with 12 bases spanning the gap. The germline V gene encodes CDR1 SGHAT and CDR2 FQNNGV. In nucleotides, the CDR3 is TGTGCCAGCAGCTTTTTGGTAGGGGGCTACGAGCAGTACTTC. Translated: CASSFLVGGYEQYF.

This rearrangement joins TRBV11-2 to TRBJ2-7; TRBD1 is a possible D gene (6 bases). V shed 2 bases and J shed 2 bases, with 13 bases lying between them. The CDR3 has 15 amino acids. CDR1 is SGHAT and CDR2 is FQNNGV in the germline V gene. The CDR3 spells CASSLFGGGTYEQYF. The DNA of the CDR3 is TGTGCCAGCAGCTTATTTGGGGGCGGAACCTACGAGCAGTACTTC.

The rearrangement links TRBV30 to TRBJ2-6; TRBD1 aligns across 8 bases. This CDR3 region has 17 residues. Trimming at V came to 5 bases and at J to 3 bases, leaving 12 bases not matched to a gene. CDR1 GTSNPN and CDR2 SVGIG come from the germline V gene (reference sequence). CDR3 nucleotides: TGTGCCTGGGATGACAGGGGCCCCTTTAGTGGGGCCAACGTCCTGACTTTC. This sequence encodes CAWDDRGPFSGANVLTF.

This clone was observed once. The chain uses TRBV19 and TRBJ2-7; a weak D match, TRBD1 (5 bases). Germline loops: CDR1 LNHDA, CDR2 SQIVND (reference sequence). Trimming left V 5 bases short and J 5 bases short, with 13 bases between. The CDR3 spans 13 residues. CDR3 sequence (DNA): TGTGCCAGTAGTTTCGACAGTGGCAACGAGCAGTACTTC. Translated, it gives CASSFDSGNEQYF.

This chain links TRBV7-6 with TRBJ2-7; 13 positions agree with TRBD2. Looked up from germline, CDR1 is SGHVS and CDR2 is FNYEAQ. The CDR3 is 16 amino acids. Trimming took 3 bases from V and 5 from J; bases not matched to a gene: 7. CDR3 residues: CASSLRTSGRFHEQYF. CDR3 in DNA: TGTGCCAGCAGCTTGAGGACTAGCGGGAGATTCCACGAGCAGTACTTC.

This chain links TRBV5-6 with TRBJ1-1, with 9 bases lining up with TRBD1. There are 15 residues in the CDR3. V gave up 4 bases and J gave up 2 bases; unmatched junction bases: 6. Germline CDR1 SGHDT, CDR2 YYEEEE. The CDR3 sequence is CASSTRQGGNTEAFF. CDR3 in DNA: TGTGCCAGCAGCACACGACAGGGGGGCAACACTGAAGCTTTCTTT. Full variable domain (rest looked up from reference TRBV5-6 and TRBJ1-1): DAGVTQSPTHLIKTRGQQVTLRCSPKSGHDTVSWYQQALGQGPQFIFQYYEEEERQRGNFPDRFSGHQFPNYSSELNVNALLLGDSALYLCASSTRQGGNTEAFFGQGTRLTVV.

The chain combines TRBV7-2 with TRBJ2-1, with D unresolved. Germline V gene data show CDR1 as SGHTA and CDR2 as FQGNSA. The CDR3 length is 13 residues. V was shortened by 5 bases and J by 6 bases, with 11 bases between the two germline ends. CDR3 in amino acids: CASSRRGTNEQFF. The CDR3, as DNA: TGTGCCAGCAGCCGTCGTGGCACCAATGAGCAGTTCTTC.

The J gene is TRBJ2-3, the V gene TRBV28; D possibly corresponds to TRBD2 (6 bases). CDR3 length: 14 amino acids. Germline values: CDR1 MDHEN, CDR2 SYDVKM. V lost 5 bases to trimming and J lost 2 bases, with 11 bases between them. CDR3 protein: CASSVSGYTDTQYF. The CDR3 nucleotides are TGTGCCAGCAGTGTTAGCGGATACACAGATACGCAGTATTTT.

The V gene is TRBV7-2, the J gene TRBJ2-1, with TRBD2 matching over 11 bases. CDR1 is SGHTA, CDR2 FQGNSA, per germline. Losses at the gene ends were 2 bases for V and 4 bases for J; bases not matched to a gene: 13. The CDR3 is 19 residues long. CDR3 nucleotide sequence: TGTGCCAGCAGCTTAAGTGGGACTAGCGGTCCCGGGGGGTACAATGAGCAGTTCTTC. Protein: CASSLSGTSGPGGYNEQFF.

This clone was seen only a few times. The chain couples TRBV11-2 to TRBJ2-1; D may be TRBD2 (5 bases). Trimming stripped 1 base from V and 10 bases from J, with 14 bases between. The CDR3 consists of 14 residues. Per the germline V gene, CDR1 is SGHAT and CDR2 is FQNNGV. The CDR3 DNA is TGTGCCAGCAGCTTAGTCGGAGGCCCTGGCGAGCAGTTCTTC. Its translation: CASSLVGGPGEQFF.

The chain carries TRBV11-2 and TRBJ2-7, with 9 bases lining up with TRBD1. J lost 5 bases, V lost 5 bases, and 4 bases had no gene match. The CDR3 has 13 amino acids. The germline CDR1 and CDR2 sequences are SGHAT and FQNNGV. The CDR3 DNA reads as TGTGCCAGCAGCAGGGACAGGGTAAACGAGCAGTACTTC. It is translated as CASSRDRVNEQYF. The variable domain in full, completed from reference TRBV11-2 and TRBJ2-7, reads EAGVAQSPRYKIIEKRQSVAFWCNPISGHATLYWYQQILGQGPKLLIQFQNNGVVDDSQLPKDRFSAERLKGVDSTLKIQPAKLEDSAVYLCASSRDRVNEQYFGPGTRLTVT.

This chain connects TRBV15 to TRBJ2-7; D may be TRBD2 (5 bases). The CDR3 runs to 15 residues. CDR1 and CDR2 (germline): LNHNV, YYDKDF (reference sequence). The V and J ends lost 0 bases and 2 bases respectively, with 11 bases between them. CDR3 amino acids: CATSRDLGDAYEQYF. CDR3 nucleotides: TGTGCCACCAGCAGAGATTTGGGAGACGCCTACGAGCAGTACTTC.

This clone came up a few times. CDR3 residues: CASSQGLQGTQYF. In DNA form, the CDR3 reads TGTGCCAGCAGCCAGGGCCTCCAGGGGACCCAGTACTTC. This chain links TRBV11-1 with TRBJ2-5, with a tentative D call TRBD1 (5 bases). With 5 bases removed from V and 7 bases from J, the gap between germline ends came to 14 bases. CDR3 size: 13 residues. Germline assignment: CDR1 SGHAT and CDR2 FQDESV (reference sequence). Together with reference TRBV11-1 and TRBJ2-5, the CDR3 gives the full variable domain: EAEVAQSPRYKITEKSQAVAFWCDPISGHATLYWYRQILGQGPELLVQFQDESVVDDSQLPKDRFSAERLKGVDSTLKIQPAELGDSAMYLCASSQGLQGTQYFGPGTRLLVL.

This chain joins TRBV19 and TRBJ1-2; D gene unclear. V gave up 7 bases and J gave up 5 bases, with 26 bases separating them. The germline gives CDR1 LNHDA, CDR2 SQIVND (reference sequence). The CDR3 has 17 amino acids. The CDR3 loop reads CASTTISTGIRVYGYTF. In nucleotides, the CDR3 is TGTGCCAGTACCACCATCTCGACGGGTATACGGGTTTATGGCTACACCTTC. Full variable domain (outside the CDR3, taken from reference TRBV19 and TRBJ1-2): DGGITQSPKYLFRKEGQNVTLSCEQNLNHDAMYWYRQDPGQGLRLIYYSQIVNDFQKGDIAEGYSVSREKKESFPLTVTSAQKNPTAFYLCASTTISTGIRVYGYTFGSGTRLTVV.

The chain joins TRBV7-9 to TRBJ1-2; no clear D gene. The V gene lost 5 bases and the J gene lost 7 bases, with 14 bases spanning the gap. The germline gives CDR1 SEHNR, CDR2 FQNEAQ (reference sequence). This CDR3 is 13 amino acids long. CDR3 coding DNA: TGTGCCAGCAGCACACACCGGGAAGCTGGCTACACCTTC. Translating it yields CASSTHREAGYTF.

V usage is TRBV7-2 and J usage is TRBJ2-1; D perhaps matches TRBD2 (6 bases). V lost 0 bases, J lost 4 bases, and 16 bases lay in between. Germline values: CDR1 SGHTA, CDR2 FQGNSA. The CDR3 totals 17 residues. CDR3 nucleotide sequence: TGTGCCAGCAGCTTAGCGATGACGGCGGGGCCTTACAATGAGCAGTTCTTC. It is translated as CASSLAMTAGPYNEQFF.

This rearrangement joins TRBV5-6 to TRBJ2-5; TRBD2 aligns across 9 bases. This CDR3 spans 15 amino acids. V lost 3 bases to trimming and J lost 0 bases; unmatched junction nucleotides: 3. Germline CDR1 SGHDT, CDR2 YYEEEE. This CDR3 is CASSSRLADQETQYF. CDR3 DNA sequence: TGTGCCAGCAGCTCTCGACTAGCGGACCAAGAGACCCAGTACTTC. Full variable domain (outside the CDR3, taken from reference TRBV5-6 and TRBJ2-5): DAGVTQSPTHLIKTRGQQVTLRCSPKSGHDTVSWYQQALGQGPQFIFQYYEEEERQRGNFPDRFSGHQFPNYSSELNVNALLLGDSALYLCASSSRLADQETQYFGPGTRLLVL.

The chain has TRBV4-3 and TRBJ2-1; TRBD2 agrees at 9 bases. The V gene end was trimmed by 4 bases and the J gene end by 4 bases; junction bases not matched to a gene: 11. Germline V gene data show CDR1 as LGHNA and CDR2 as YSLEER. This CDR3 is built from 17 residues. The CDR3 DNA is TGCGCCAGCAGCCGCTATGGCCTAGCGGGGTTTTACAATGAGCAGTTCTTC. As protein: CASSRYGLAGFYNEQFF.

J is TRBJ2-5 and V is TRBV9, with TRBD2 as a possible D gene (5 bases). The CDR3 is 16 residues long. V was shortened by 4 bases and J by 5 bases, with 21 bases between the two germline ends. The germline gives CDR1 SGDLS, CDR2 YYNGEE. This chain's CDR3 is CASSPRASGEWETQYF. The CDR3 DNA is TGTGCCAGCAGCCCCCGAGCGAGCGGAGAATGGGAGACCCAGTACTTC.

J is TRBJ2-3 and V is TRBV5-1; 9 positions agree with TRBD1. Germline CDR1 is SGHRS and CDR2 is YFSETQ. The CDR3 consists of 14 residues. V trimming: 0 bases; J trimming: 6 bases; junction bases outside the gene matches: 2. The CDR3 region is CASSLGQGVDTQYF. The CDR3 DNA follows: TGCGCCAGCAGCTTGGGACAGGGGGTGGATACGCAGTATTTT.

This clone has a handful of counts. This rearrangement joins TRBV7-9 to TRBJ2-1; the match to TRBD1 covers 8 bases. The germline V gene has CDR1 SEHNR and CDR2 FQNEAQ (reference sequence). V lost 7 bases to trimming and J lost 7 bases; unmatched junction nucleotides: 12. This CDR3 is built from 15 residues. Written as DNA, the CDR3 is TGTGCCAGCACCCCGTGGGCAGGGGGCTATAATGAGCAGTTCTTC. Residues: CASTPWAGGYNEQFF.

The chain recombines TRBV28 with TRBJ1-1; 7 bases are shared with TRBD1. Per germline, CDR1 MDHEN and CDR2 SYDVKM. This CDR3 has 14 residues. The ends lost 3 bases at V and 5 bases at J; junction bases unmatched: 6. Here the CDR3 reads CASSLNRGGTEAFF. The CDR3 DNA follows: TGTGCCAGCAGTTTGAACAGGGGAGGTACTGAAGCTTTCTTT.

The rearrangement links TRBV4-3 to TRBJ2-1, with TRBD2 matching 10 bases. Germline V gives CDR1 LGHNA, CDR2 YSLEER. Trimming at V came to 0 bases and at J to 8 bases, leaving 7 bases not matched to a gene. CDR3 length: 16 amino acids. The CDR3 sequence is CASSQDRAGGPYEQFF. The CDR3 region has the DNA TGCGCCAGCAGCCAAGATCGAGCGGGAGGGCCCTATGAGCAGTTCTTC.

The chain carries TRBV5-1 and TRBJ2-7; possible D gene TRBD2, 6 bases. There are 16 residues in the CDR3. CDR1 SGHRS and CDR2 YFSETQ come from the germline V gene. V gave up 0 bases and J gave up 5 bases, with 18 bases separating them. The chain's CDR3 is CASSLGTTRFGDEQYF. The CDR3, as DNA: TGCGCCAGCAGCTTGGGGACTACTCGTTTCGGGGACGAGCAGTACTTC.